This T cell receptor (beta chain) was captured by sequencing in a study of blood T cell repertoires in COVID-19. Background on the study: The analysed material was cDNA or gDNA that came from T cells, B-cell-depleted T cells, or PBMCs.

CDR1 is KGHSH, CDR2 LQKENI, per germline. V was clipped by 2 bases and J by 5 bases, with 6 bases between them. The CDR3 extends over 12 amino acids. Method: immunoSEQ multiplex PCR; TCRdb's copy keeps in-frame clones and lacks some. This table holds 100,000 to 150,000 clones, around 81% found once. The sample comprised peripheral blood. The TCR comes from a man between 25 and 39 years old with COVID-19, enrolled during active disease. The rearrangement links TRBV18 to TRBJ2-5; no firm D call. The CDR3 here is CASSPGAETQYF. The DNA of the CDR3 is TGTGCCAGCTCACCAGGAGCCGAGACCCAGTACTTC.